This T cell receptor (beta chain) was documented in a study of response to subunit inactivated influenza vaccine listed by TCRdb under 2018. A note on the overall study: Deep quantitative T cell receptor repertoire profiling was used in the study to track responses to a trivalent subunit inactivated influenza vaccine. General findings and caveats noted by the study authors: The authors proposed that each seasonal influenza vaccination may bring in only a limited number of new T cells.

In its sample, this clonotype was seen many times. The antigen it binds to is not known. No base quality values were provided; no much bigger clone lies one nucleotide off. Libraries were prepared through RT-PCR. The sequencer listed for this sample is Illumina HiSeq 2500. TCRdb took the public reads, trimmed them with fastp at Q25, ran MiXCR for clone calling and kept in-frame beta chains. Each CDR3 protein gets just one entry, which takes the most common genes and DNA from the rows behind it. The sample includes roughly 790,000 distinct CDR3 sequences, with around 21% observed a single time. Clones ranked in the top ten supply 10% of the sample. CDR1 and CDR2 are drawn from the germline V gene: SGHRS, YFSETQ. V is reduced by 2 bases and J by 4 bases, leaving a spacing of 10 bases between them. The CDR3 measures 13 amino acids from cysteine to phenylalanine. Only the CDR3 portion is preserved as DNA: 39 bases, with reading frame beginning at the first base.

The rearranged segments are TRBV5-1 and TRBJ2-7; perhaps TRBD1 is the D gene, with 6 bases matching. Material: PBMCs from blood, obtained 5 days after vaccination. The TCR comes from a man between 45 and 60 years old who received an inactivated influenza vaccine. Donor details come from another sample of the same person, matched by shared clones. The nucleotides are TGCGCCAGCAGCTTACCGACAGGATACGAGCAGTACTTC. Its protein reads: CASSLPTGYEQYF.